What follows is one TCR beta chain and its context. Its target is unknown. The data derive from a study of blood T cells in healthy people across ages. Study-wide results and limits: From one million sequenced T cells, diversity estimates were lower bounds. Shifts in expanded clonotypes may have been confounded by donor CMV status, which was unknown.

Combining a sample-barcoded 5' primer with a J-beta primer mix, a second PCR ran for roughly 6 to 12 cycles. TCRdb used MiXCR to reprocess the 5' RACE reads, holding one entry per CDR3 protein. The data hold around 1,800,000 distinct CDR3 sequences, with about two fifths observed a single time. Germline V gives CDR1 DFQATT, CDR2 SNEGSKA (reference sequence). Trimming stripped 6 bases from V and 0 bases from J, with 17 bases between. CDR3 length: 15 amino acids. The sample taken for sequencing was blood. This clonotype originated in a human donor in good health. This chain joins TRBV20-1 and TRBJ1-2, with a possible D match to TRBD1 (6 bases). CDR3 amino acids: CSAPRPGVPNYGYTF. In DNA form, the CDR3 reads TGCAGTGCCCCTCGACCAGGGGTCCCTAACTATGGCTACACCTTC.